These T cell receptor beta chains were read from a single sample in a study of blood T cells in healthy people across ages. Each CDR3 protein gets one entry after TCRdb re-called the 5' RACE reads with MiXCR. The table shows 1.5 million to 2 million distinct CDR3 sequences, with around 36% occurring only once. Source material: blood. These receptors all stem from a woman in her thirties in good health. CDR3s leave out the opening cysteine and the closing phenylalanine or tryptophan.

CDR3 length,J gene,V gene,CDR3 protein
11,TRBJ1-5,TRBV11-2,ASSLSRAQPQH
11,TRBJ2-7,TRBV10-3,AISGPRLYEQY
14,TRBJ2-6,TRBV4-2,ASSQDTGEGANVLT
11,TRBJ1-5,TRBV5-5,ASSFWSNQPQH
14,-,TRBV7-9,ASSLTVGTPSGEQY
13,TRBJ2-5,TRBV14,ASSQRGAYQETQY
10,TRBJ2-7,TRBV27,ASSSLGHEQY
12,-,TRBV28,AGSSTDGYYEQY
12,TRBJ2-5,TRBV20-1,SGENHEEQETQY
14,TRBJ2-3,TRBV10-3,AISEFGAGVSDTQY
15,TRBJ2-6,TRBV6-6,ASSPGQLASGANALT
13,TRBJ2-1,TRBV20-1,SARIAGGPYNEQF
12,TRBJ1-4,TRBV18,ASSRQTTNEKLF
12,TRBJ2-3,TRBV20-1,SARGARFTDTQY
11,TRBJ1-5,TRBV12-3/TRBV12-4,ASSFSQDQPQH
13,TRBJ2-7,TRBV13,ASSHRLAGGYEQY